Listed here are 24 T cell receptor beta chains from one sample, sequenced in a study of shared T cell receptors in the human thymus. Using immunoSEQ multiplex PCR, the repertoire was profiled, and TCRdb retains in-frame clones only, with some absent. The data contain 700,000 or so clones, 70% to 90% of them seen just once; the ten biggest clones take up more than 0.01%. These sequences were also reported in another study, on human thymus T cells.

Material for sequencing was thymocytes. These receptors all stem from a girl younger than two with a congenital heart defect.

The chain couples TRBV18 to TRBJ1-2; a possible D gene is TRBD1 (6 bases). This CDR3 comprises 17 residues. Trimming removed 3 bases from V and 4 bases from J, with 21 bases in between. Germline loops: CDR1 KGHSH, CDR2 LQKENI. CDR3 amino acids: CASSPSDQGLIGYGYTF. The DNA for the CDR3 is TGTGCCAGCTCACCTTCGGACCAGGGGCTAATAGGCTATGGCTACACCTTC.

This rearrangement joins TRBV19 to TRBJ1-2; tentatively, D is TRBD1 (5 bases). Trimming left V 3 bases short and J 2 bases short, with 16 bases between. The V gene's germline CDR1 is LNHDA and CDR2 SQIVND (reference sequence). The CDR3 has 16 residues. The CDR3 sequence is CASSIPRTLPNYGYTF. The CDR3 nucleotides read TGTGCCAGTAGTATTCCCCGGACACTCCCCAACTATGGCTACACCTTC.

The sample holds a few counts of this clone. The V and J genes are TRBV5-6 and TRBJ1-5; D is perhaps TRBD1 (5 bases). This CDR3 comprises 13 residues. Germline CDR1 SGHDT, CDR2 YYEEEE. Deletions cut 4 bases from V and 7 bases from J, with 12 bases between. The CDR3 DNA follows: TGTGCCAGCAGCCATGGGCGGGGCCAGCCCCAGCATTTT. Its translation: CASSHGRGQPQHF.

This chain joins TRBV6-6 and TRBJ1-2; TRBD1 matches 7 bases. Trimming cost V 0 bases and J 4 bases; bases outside gene matches: 5. The CDR3 is 15 residues long. Per the germline V gene, CDR1 is MNHNY and CDR2 is SVGAGI (reference sequence). The CDR3 nucleotides are TGTGCCAGCAGTTACTCTAAGACAGGGATCTATGGCTACACCTTC. Translating it yields CASSYSKTGIYGYTF.

The CDR3 here is CASSPKITGGGGNGYTF. Here the CDR3 DNA reads TGTGCCAGTAGCCCTAAAATAACAGGGGGCGGAGGGAATGGCTACACCTTC. The chain combines TRBV19 with TRBJ1-2; TRBD1 agrees at 9 bases. The CDR3 has 17 residues. Germline assignment: CDR1 LNHDA and CDR2 SQIVND (reference sequence). V gave up 6 bases and J gave up 6 bases; unmatched junction bases: 17.

The chain recombines TRBV6-6 with TRBJ2-1; no clear D gene. The CDR3 consists of 15 residues. CDR1 MNHNY and CDR2 SVGAGI come from the germline V gene (reference sequence). V lost 6 bases to trimming and J lost 10 bases, with 22 bases between them. The CDR3 reads CASSQNPAASDEQFF. The CDR3 DNA is TGTGCCAGCAGCCAAAATCCGGCGGCTTCCGACGAGCAGTTCTTC.

This clone was seen more than once but under ten times. The chain's CDR3 is CATSRDRANYGYTF. The DNA for the CDR3 is TGTGCCACCAGCAGAGACAGGGCTAACTATGGCTACACCTTC. This chain links TRBV15 with TRBJ1-2; D is perhaps TRBD1 (5 bases). Germline-derived CDR1 and CDR2 are LNHNV and YYDKDF (reference sequence). Trimming cost V 0 bases and J 0 bases, with 5 bases left between them. The CDR3 consists of 14 residues.

The J gene is TRBJ1-2, the V gene TRBV28, with D perhaps matching TRBD1 (5 bases). V lost 7 bases and J lost 7, with 16 bases in between. Germline CDR1 MDHEN, CDR2 SYDVKM. This CDR3 is 13 amino acids long. For the CDR3, the DNA is TGTGCCAGCAACACAGGCCCGCTTGGTGGCTACACCTTC. Its protein is CASNTGPLGGYTF.

The sample holds one count of this clone. V and J are TRBV28 and TRBJ1-1, with TRBD1 as a possible D gene (5 bases). The germline V and J ends were trimmed by 6 bases and 2 bases, with 13 bases remaining between them. The CDR3 is made up of 14 amino acids. Germline CDR1 is MDHEN and CDR2 is SYDVKM. In nucleotides, the CDR3 is TGTGCCAGCAGCCCCAGAAGGGGAAACACTGAAGCTTTCTTT. Encoded protein: CASSPRRGNTEAFF.

This clone has a single count. The chain couples TRBV11-2 to TRBJ2-1, with TRBD1 identical over 8 bases. Trimming at V came to 5 bases and at J to 9 bases, leaving 6 bases not matched to a gene. This CDR3 has 13 residues. CDR1 SGHAT and CDR2 FQNNGV come from the germline V gene. The CDR3, as DNA: TGTGCCAGCAGCCCAGGACAGGGCGGTGAGCAGTTCTTC. Its protein is CASSPGQGGEQFF. The whole variable domain, filled in from reference TRBV11-2 and TRBJ2-1, reads EAGVAQSPRYKIIEKRQSVAFWCNPISGHATLYWYQQILGQGPKLLIQFQNNGVVDDSQLPKDRFSAERLKGVDSTLKIQPAKLEDSAVYLCASSPGQGGEQFFGPGTRLTVL.

This chain connects TRBV7-9 to TRBJ1-1; the D is unclear. The CDR3 is 15 amino acids. V was trimmed by 1 base and J by 0 bases, leaving 9 bases between them. From germline, CDR1 is SEHNR and CDR2 FQNEAQ (reference sequence). For the CDR3, the DNA is TGTGCCAGCAGCTTAGGTAATGTAATGAACACTGAAGCTTTCTTT. The encoded protein is CASSLGNVMNTEAFF.

DNA for the CDR3: TGTGCCAGCAGTGACGCCCGGCAGGGTTGTGGGTACTTC. It yields the protein CASSDARQGCGYF. The chain employs TRBV6-1 and TRBJ2-4; D might be TRBD1 (5 bases). There are 13 residues in the CDR3. V lost 3 bases, J lost 15 bases, and 18 bases lay in between. Germline-derived CDR1 and CDR2 are MNHNS and SASEGT.

This clone occurred once. The chain uses TRBV7-2 and TRBJ1-5; D gene uncertain. Trimming took off 5 bases at V and 0 bases at J, with 11 bases between the two ends. Germline values: CDR1 SGHTA, CDR2 FQGNSA. The length of the CDR3 is 15 residues. CDR3: CASSPREGSNQPQHF. CDR3 sequence (DNA): TGTGCCAGCAGCCCTCGGGAGGGTAGCAATCAGCCCCAGCATTTT.

The rearrangement uses TRBV11-2 and TRBJ1-2; D might be TRBD1 (6 bases). V was cut by 3 bases and J by 1 base, with 15 bases left in between. CDR1 SGHAT and CDR2 FQNNGV come from the germline V gene. The CDR3 has 16 amino acids. CDR3 protein: CASSFWTADRNYGYTF. CDR3 sequence (DNA): TGTGCCAGCAGCTTCTGGACAGCGGACCGTAACTATGGCTACACCTTC.

J is TRBJ2-4 and V is TRBV30, with a tentative D call TRBD1 (5 bases). This CDR3 region has 18 residues. V lost 3 bases and J 0 bases, leaving 21 bases between the germline ends. Germline lookup yields CDR1 GTSNPN and CDR2 SVGIG (reference sequence). The CDR3 reads CAWRGGHLRPIAKNIQYF. CDR3 coding DNA: TGTGCCTGGAGAGGCGGACACCTGCGACCGATAGCCAAAAACATTCAGTACTTC.

V usage is TRBV10-3 and J usage is TRBJ2-1, with 13 bases matching TRBD2. Germline V gene lookup returns CDR1 ENHRY and CDR2 SYGVKD. This CDR3 comprises 15 residues. The J segment lost 9 bases and the V segment lost 3 bases, leaving 5 bases of the junction unmatched. The CDR3 DNA reads TGTGCCATCAGTGAACTAGCGGGGGGGCCCGGTGAGCAGTTCTTC. Translating it yields CAISELAGGPGEQFF.

In its sample, this clone was seen once. This sequence joins TRBV27 and TRBJ1-1; tentative D call: TRBD1 (5 bases). V gave up 6 bases and J gave up 2 bases, with 16 bases separating them. Germline V gene sequence: CDR1 MNHEY, CDR2 SMNVEV (reference sequence). CDR3 size: 15 residues. CDR3: CASRPRTPHNTEAFF. CDR3 DNA: TGTGCCAGCAGGCCCCGGACACCACATAACACTGAAGCTTTCTTT.

J is TRBJ2-7 and V is TRBV25-1; D is possibly TRBD1 (6 bases). Looked up from germline, CDR1 is MGHDK and CDR2 is SYGVNS. The CDR3 runs 17 residues. The V end was cut by 2 bases, the J end by 2 bases, with 19 bases between. The CDR3 DNA reads TGTGCCAGCAGTGAAGGTCGCAGGGGACACGCAACCTACGAGCAGTACTTC. It codes for CASSEGRRGHATYEQYF.

This chain joins TRBV4-3 and TRBJ1-3, with a possible D match to TRBD1 (6 bases). The CDR3 contains 18 residues. V lost 0 bases and J lost 4, with 19 bases in between. From germline, CDR1 is LGHNA and CDR2 YSLEER. The CDR3 loop reads CASSQDPPGRGAGNTIYF. The CDR3 coding sequence is TGCGCCAGCAGCCAAGATCCCCCGGGCCGGGGGGCGGGAAACACCATATATTTT.

V and J are TRBV7-8 and TRBJ2-7; D is ambiguous. V lost 4 bases to trimming and J lost 9 bases, with 10 bases between them. CDR3 length equals 11 residues. Germline CDR1 and CDR2: SGHVS and FQNEAQ. CDR3: CASSSAGVQYF. CDR3 DNA: TGTGCCAGCAGCTCTGCAGGCGTGCAGTACTTC.

This clone was observed a handful of times. This CDR3 reads CASSEVLRVPGNQPQHF. In DNA, the CDR3 is TGTGCCAGCAGTGAGGTTCTCCGGGTCCCGGGGAATCAGCCCCAGCATTTT. The rearrangement links TRBV6-1 to TRBJ1-5; no reliable D call. The CDR3 is made up of 17 amino acids. V was trimmed by 3 bases and J by 4 bases, leaving 19 bases between them. Germline V CDR1 and CDR2: MNHNS, SASEGT.

V and J are TRBV6-1 and TRBJ1-5; TRBD1 matches at 8 bases. CDR3 length: 14 amino acids. V lost 10 bases and J lost 6; bases outside the gene matches: 11. The germline gives CDR1 MNHNS, CDR2 SASEGT. The CDR3 nucleotides read TGTGCCACCCACCGCAGGGGGCCCCTTCAGCCCCAGCATTTT. Translating it yields CATHRRGPLQPQHF.

The chain recombines TRBV4-1 with TRBJ1-1; a weak D match, TRBD1 (5 bases). The CDR3 length is 16 residues. Germline-derived CDR1 and CDR2 are MGHRA and YSYEKL. The V gene lost 0 bases and the J gene lost 1 base, with 12 bases spanning the gap. The CDR3 sequence: CASSQEYLGGNTEAFF. The DNA of the CDR3 is TGCGCCAGCAGCCAAGAATACCTCGGGGGGAACACTGAAGCTTTCTTT.

As regards this clone: Its ends do not fully match the called genes, so a read error is possible. The V gene is TRBV4-1, the J gene TRBJ1-1; no reliable D call. Germline-derived CDR1 and CDR2 are MGHRA and YSYEKL. The CDR3 is made up of 10 amino acids. In nucleotides, the CDR3 is TGCGCCAGCAGCCAAGATATCCAGACTTTT. This encodes CASSQDIQTF.